This entry concerns a single T cell receptor (beta chain). The antigen is not known. This may come from a read error, since a much larger clone is one base off. The data were taken from a study of blood T cells in healthy people across ages. Study observations and caveats: Roughly linear declines in TCR beta diversity per million T cells occurred with age.

Trimming left V 5 bases short and J 4 bases short, with 18 bases between. CDR1 and CDR2 (germline): SEHNR, FQNEAQ (reference sequence). This CDR3 spans 15 amino acids. With a J-beta primer mix and a sample-barcoded 5' primer, a second PCR ran roughly 7 to 11 cycles. A 12-random-nucleotide template-switch adaptor tagged each cDNA molecule. MiXCR, run by TCRdb on the 5' RACE reads, gives a single entry per CDR3 protein. Of 1.5 million to 2 million distinct CDR3 sequences listed, 28% were seen once; the top ten hold 7% to 9%. Caucasian, healthy and from Russia, the donors were aged between about 6 and 90. Researchers isolated at least 6.5 million PBMCs per sample.

Specimen: blood. The V and J genes are TRBV7-9 and TRBJ2-7, with D uncertain. The origin of this receptor is a woman in her twenties or thirties in good health. CDR3 residues: CASSHRRTETYEQYF. DNA for the CDR3: TGTGCCAGCAGCCACAGACGGACCGAGACTTACGAGCAGTACTTC.